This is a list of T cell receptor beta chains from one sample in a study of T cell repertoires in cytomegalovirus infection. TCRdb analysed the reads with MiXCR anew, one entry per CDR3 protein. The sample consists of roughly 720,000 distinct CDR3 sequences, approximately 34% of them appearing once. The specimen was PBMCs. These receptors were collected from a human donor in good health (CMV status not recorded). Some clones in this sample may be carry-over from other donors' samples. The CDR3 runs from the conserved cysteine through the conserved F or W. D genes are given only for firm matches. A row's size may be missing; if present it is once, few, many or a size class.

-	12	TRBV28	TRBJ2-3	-	TGTGCCAGCAGTTGGGACGGAGGTACGCAGTATTTT	CASSWDGGTQYF
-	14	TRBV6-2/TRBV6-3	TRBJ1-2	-	TGTGCCAGCAGCCCACCGACGACAGGACATGGCTACACCTTC	CASSPPTTGHGYTF
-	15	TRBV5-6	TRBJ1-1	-	TGTGCCAGCAGCTTGGTCTTACAGGGCGGAACTGAAGCTTTCTTT	CASSLVLQGGTEAFF
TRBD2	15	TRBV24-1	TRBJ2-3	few	TGTGCCACCAGTGATAACGGGAGGGCCGAAGATACGCAGTATTTT	CATSDNGRAEDTQYF
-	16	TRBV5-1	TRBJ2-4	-	TGCGCCAGCAGCTTGGGGTCAAAGGGGCACCAAAACATTCAGTACTTC	CASSLGSKGHQNIQYF
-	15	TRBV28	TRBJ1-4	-	TGTGCCAGCAGTCCCCAAGGACAGTTCCCTGAAAAACTGTTTTTT	CASSPQGQFPEKLFF
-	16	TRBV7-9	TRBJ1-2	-	TGTGCCAGCAGCCCCTCGACGGCGGAGATCAACTATGGCTACACCTTC	CASSPSTAEINYGYTF
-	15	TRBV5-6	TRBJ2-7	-	TGTGCCAGCAGCCTGCCGGGATTGACCCATTACGATCAGTACTTC	CASSLPGLTHYDQYF
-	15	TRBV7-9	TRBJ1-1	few	TGTGCCACCAACCCGACGGACCCATTGAACACTGAAGCTTTCTTT	CATNPTDPLNTEAFF
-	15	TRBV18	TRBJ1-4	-	TGTGCCAGCTCACTTGGTACAGGGAAAGGGGAAAAACTGTTTTTT	CASSLGTGKGEKLFF
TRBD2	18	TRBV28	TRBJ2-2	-	TGTGCCAGCAGTTTATTTCTAGCGGGAGGGCCTGGCACCGGGGAGCTGTTTTTT	CASSLFLAGGPGTGELFF
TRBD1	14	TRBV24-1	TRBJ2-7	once	TGTGCCACCCAAAGGGGACAGGGATCCTACGAGCAGTACTTC	CATQRGQGSYEQYF
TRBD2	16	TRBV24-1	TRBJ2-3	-	TGTGCCACCATTGATCCTAGCGGGAGGGCGGCATATACGCAGTATTTT	CATIDPSGRAAYTQYF
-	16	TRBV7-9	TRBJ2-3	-	TGTGCCAGCAGCGAAACAGGGAAGGATGGAACAGATACGCAGTATTTT	CASSETGKDGTDTQYF
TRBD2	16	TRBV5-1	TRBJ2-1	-	TGCGCCAGCAGCTACATTCTAGCGGGACTAAACAATGAGCAGTTCTTC	CASSYILAGLNNEQFF
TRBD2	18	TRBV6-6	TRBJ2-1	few	TGTGCCAGCAGTGGGACAGCCGGGACTAGCGGGAGGGGTCGCGAGCAGTTCTTC	CASSGTAGTSGRGREQFF
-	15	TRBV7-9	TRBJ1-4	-	TGTGCCAGCAGCTTTAGAGGAGGGGATCATGAAAAACTGTTTTTT	CASSFRGGDHEKLFF
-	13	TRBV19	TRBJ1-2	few	TGTGCCAGTACGCAGGGTAATAGCTATGGCTACACCTTC	CASTQGNSYGYTF
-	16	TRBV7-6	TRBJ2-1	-	TGTGCCAGCAGCTTAGGTCGTTCGGCCGGGAACAATGAGCAGTTCTTC	CASSLGRSAGNNEQFF
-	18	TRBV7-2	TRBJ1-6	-	TGTGCCAGCAGCTTAGGTTCTTCGGCTTCAGGGGAGAATTCACCCCTCCACTTT	CASSLGSSASGENSPLHF
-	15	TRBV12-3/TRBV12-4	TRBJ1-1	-	TGTGCCAGCAGTTGGGGGGGGGATGGGAACACTGAAGCTTTCTTT	CASSWGGDGNTEAFF
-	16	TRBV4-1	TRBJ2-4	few	TGCGCCAGCATCCAAGAGGGGAATCTAGCCAAAAACATTCAGTACTTC	CASIQEGNLAKNIQYF
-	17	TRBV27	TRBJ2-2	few	TGTGCCAGCAGTTTCTTACGGGACGCCGCGAACACCGGGGAGCTGTTTTTT	CASSFLRDAANTGELFF
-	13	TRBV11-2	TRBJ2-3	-	TGTGCCAGCAGCTTATCGGATCTAGATACGCAGTTTTTT	CASSLSDLDTQFF
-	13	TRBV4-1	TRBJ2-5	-	TGCGCCAGCAGCCAACTGACAGAAGAGACCCAGTACTTC	CASSQLTEETQYF
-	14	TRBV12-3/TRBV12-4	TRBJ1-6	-	TGTGCCAGCAGCATCCGGGATCCTAATTCACCCCTCCACTTT	CASSIRDPNSPLHF
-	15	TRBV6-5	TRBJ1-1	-	TGTGCCAGCAGTTTCGGGGAAGCCCAGTACACTGAAGCTTTCTTT	CASSFGEAQYTEAFF
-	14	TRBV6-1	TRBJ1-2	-	TGTGCCAGCAGTAACCACAGGGTGGACTATGGCTACAACTTC	CASSNHRVDYGYNF
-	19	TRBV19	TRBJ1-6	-	TGTGCCAGTAGTATAGATCTGGGGCAGGGCATCGGCCCGAATTCACCCCTCCACTTT	CASSIDLGQGIGPNSPLHF
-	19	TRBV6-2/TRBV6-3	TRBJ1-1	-	TGTGCCAGCCGTCCCCGGTTGGGGACCGACCCAAATTGGGACACTGAAGCTTTCTTT	CASRPRLGTDPNWDTEAFF
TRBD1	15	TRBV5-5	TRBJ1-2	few	TGTGCCAGCAGCTTGCAGGGGGCGGCTAACTATGGCTACACCTTC	CASSLQGAANYGYTF
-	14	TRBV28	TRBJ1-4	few	TGTGCCAGCAGTCCCCCGAGCGCGAATGAAAAACTGTTTTTT	CASSPPSANEKLFF
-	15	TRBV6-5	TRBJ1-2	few	TGTGCCAGCAGTTACTCGACTCGGACCAACTATGGCTACACCTTC	CASSYSTRTNYGYTF
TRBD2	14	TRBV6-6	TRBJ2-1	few	TGTGCCAGCTCACCGGGGCTAGCGGGAGTGGGGCAGTTCTTC	CASSPGLAGVGQFF
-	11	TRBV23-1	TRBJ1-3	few	TGCGCCAGCAGTCGCGGAAACACCATATATTTT	CASSRGNTIYF
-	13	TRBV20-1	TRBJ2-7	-	TGCAGTGCTGCCGGGTCACTTGCCTACGAGCAGTACTTC	CSAAGSLAYEQYF
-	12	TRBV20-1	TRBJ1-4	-	TGCAGTGCCAACCGGGGGGGGGAAAAACTGTTTTTT	CSANRGGEKLFF
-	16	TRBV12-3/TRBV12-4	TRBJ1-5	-	TGTGCCAGCAGCCTCTGGGGGGGGGATAGCAATCAGCCCCAGCATTTT	CASSLWGGDSNQPQHF
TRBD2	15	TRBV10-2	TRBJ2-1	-	TGCGCCAGCAGCCCTACCGCGGGAGGAATGAATGAGCAGTTCTTC	CASSPTAGGMNEQFF
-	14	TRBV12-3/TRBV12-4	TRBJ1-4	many	TGTGCCAGCAGTTTCGGAGACAGCAATGAAAAACTGTTTTTT	CASSFGDSNEKLFF
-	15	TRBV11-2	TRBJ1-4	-	TGTGCCAGCAGCTTAACATGGGGCTCGTCAGAAAAACTGTTTTTT	CASSLTWGSSEKLFF
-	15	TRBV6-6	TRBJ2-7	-	TGTGCCAGCAGTTCCCCGCGGGCCCACACCTACGAGCAGTACTTC	CASSSPRAHTYEQYF
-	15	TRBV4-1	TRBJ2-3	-	TGCGCCAGCAGCCAAGAAGTAGGGGTAACAGATACGCAGTATTTT	CASSQEVGVTDTQYF
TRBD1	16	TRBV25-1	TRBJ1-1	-	TGTGCCAGCAGTGAATATCTCGAACAGGGGATGTCTGAAGCTTTCTTT	CASSEYLEQGMSEAFF
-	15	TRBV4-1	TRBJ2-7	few	TGCGCCAGCAGCCAAGACGATCGAGGGAGGAGCGAGCAGTACTTC	CASSQDDRGRSEQYF
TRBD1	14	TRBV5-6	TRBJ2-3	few	TGTGCCAGCAGCCTCGGGACAGGGCGAGGTACGCAGTATTTT	CASSLGTGRGTQYF
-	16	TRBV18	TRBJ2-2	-	TGTGCCAGCTCGCCGTCGGGTCCTATGAACACCGGGGAGCTGTTTTTT	CASSPSGPMNTGELFF
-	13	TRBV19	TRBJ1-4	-	TGTGCCAGTAGAGGACTCATCAATGAAAAACTGTTTTTT	CASRGLINEKLFF
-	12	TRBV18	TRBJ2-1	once	TGTGCCAGCTCCAAATCCGCTGAGGAGCAGTTCTTC	CASSKSAEEQFF
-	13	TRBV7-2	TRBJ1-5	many	TGTGCCAGCAGCTTTTCCTGGAGTCAGCCCCAGCATTTT	CASSFSWSQPQHF
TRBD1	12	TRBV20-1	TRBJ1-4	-	TGCAGTGCTATCACAGGGGTCGAAAAACTGTTTTTT	CSAITGVEKLFF
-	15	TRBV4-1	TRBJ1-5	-	TGCGCCAGCAGCCAAGTTCCCGGGTTACATCAGCCCCAGCATTTT	CASSQVPGLHQPQHF
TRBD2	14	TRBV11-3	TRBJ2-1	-	TGTTCCAGCAGCTCCATGGGACTAGCTATTGAGCAGTTCTTC	CSSSSMGLAIEQFF
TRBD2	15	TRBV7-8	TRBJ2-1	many	TGTGCCAGCAGCTCTCGACTAGCGGGAGGCAATGAGCAGTTCTTC	CASSSRLAGGNEQFF
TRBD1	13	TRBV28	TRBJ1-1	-	TGTGACAGCAACAGGGGCCTGAACACTGAAGCTTTCTTT	CDSNRGLNTEAFF
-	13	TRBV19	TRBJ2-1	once	TGTGCCAGTAGTATGGGAGCGGGCAATGAGCAGTTCTTC	CASSMGAGNEQFF
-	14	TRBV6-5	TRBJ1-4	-	TGTGCCAGCAGTTACTCGAGACAGAAAGAAAAACTGTTTTTT	CASSYSRQKEKLFF
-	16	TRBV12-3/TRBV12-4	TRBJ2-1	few	TGTGCCAGCAGATTTTCCCCGGGACCTCAGACGGGTGAGCAGTTCTTC	CASRFSPGPQTGEQFF
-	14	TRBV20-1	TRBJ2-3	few	TGCAGTGCTAGATCGGCGGGATCAGAAGATACGCAGTATTTT	CSARSAGSEDTQYF